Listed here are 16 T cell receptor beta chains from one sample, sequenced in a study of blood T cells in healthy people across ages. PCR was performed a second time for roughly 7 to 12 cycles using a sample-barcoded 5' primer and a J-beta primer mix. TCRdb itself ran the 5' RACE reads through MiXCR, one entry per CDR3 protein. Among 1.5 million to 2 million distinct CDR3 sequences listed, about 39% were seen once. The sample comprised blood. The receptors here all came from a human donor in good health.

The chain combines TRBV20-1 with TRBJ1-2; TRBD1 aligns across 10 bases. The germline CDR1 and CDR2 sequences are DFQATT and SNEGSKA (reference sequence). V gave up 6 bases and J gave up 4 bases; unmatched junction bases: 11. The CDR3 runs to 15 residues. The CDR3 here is CSAWDRGLLGYGYTF. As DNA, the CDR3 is TGCAGTGCGTGGGACAGGGGTTTACTCGGCTATGGCTACACCTTC.

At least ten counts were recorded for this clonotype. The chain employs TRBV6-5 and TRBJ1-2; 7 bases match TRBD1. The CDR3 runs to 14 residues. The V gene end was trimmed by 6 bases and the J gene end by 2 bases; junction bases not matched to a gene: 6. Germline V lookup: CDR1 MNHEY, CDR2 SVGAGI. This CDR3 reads CASSRDRVNYGYTF. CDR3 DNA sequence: TGTGCCAGCAGCCGCGACAGGGTGAACTATGGCTACACCTTC.

CDR3 nucleotide sequence: TGTGCCAGCAGTCATGAGGGGGGGGCCTACAATGAGCAGTACTTC. Translating gives CASSHEGGAYNEQYF. This chain links TRBV12-3 or TRBV12-4 with TRBJ2-4; weak D call: TRBD2 (7 bases). CDR3 size: 15 residues. Trimming left V 5 bases short and J 13 bases short, with 24 bases between.

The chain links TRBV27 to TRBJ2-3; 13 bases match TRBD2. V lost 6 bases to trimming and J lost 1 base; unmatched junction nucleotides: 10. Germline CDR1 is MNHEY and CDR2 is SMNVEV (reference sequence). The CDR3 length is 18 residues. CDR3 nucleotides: TGTGCCAGCAGCCCCTCAGCAGGACTAGCGGGGGGCACAGATACGCAGTATTTT. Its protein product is CASSPSAGLAGGTDTQYF.

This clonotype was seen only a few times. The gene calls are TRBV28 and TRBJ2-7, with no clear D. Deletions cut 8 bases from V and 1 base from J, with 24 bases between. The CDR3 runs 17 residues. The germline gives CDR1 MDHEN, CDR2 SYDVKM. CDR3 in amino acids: CASAPQSVGVFSYEQYF. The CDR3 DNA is TGTGCCAGCGCCCCACAGTCGGTCGGAGTTTTTTCCTACGAGCAGTACTTC.

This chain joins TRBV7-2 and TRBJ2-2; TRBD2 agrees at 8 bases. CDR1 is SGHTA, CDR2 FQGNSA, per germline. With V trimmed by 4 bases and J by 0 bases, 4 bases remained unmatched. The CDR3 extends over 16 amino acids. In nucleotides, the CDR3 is TGTGCCAGCAGCTCCAACGGGGGGGCGAACACCGGGGAGCTGTTTTTT. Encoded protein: CASSSNGGANTGELFF.

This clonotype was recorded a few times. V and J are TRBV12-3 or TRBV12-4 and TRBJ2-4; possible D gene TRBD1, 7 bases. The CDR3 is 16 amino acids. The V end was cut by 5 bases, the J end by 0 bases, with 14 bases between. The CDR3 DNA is TGTGCCAGCAGTGCAGCAGGGGGGTTAGCCAAAAACATTCAGTACTTC. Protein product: CASSAAGGLAKNIQYF.

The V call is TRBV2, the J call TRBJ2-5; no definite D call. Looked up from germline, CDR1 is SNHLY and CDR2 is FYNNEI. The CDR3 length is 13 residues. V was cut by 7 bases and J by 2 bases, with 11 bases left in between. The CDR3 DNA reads TGTGCCAGCACCTGGGTAGCACAAGAGACCCAGTACTTC. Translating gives CASTWVAQETQYF.

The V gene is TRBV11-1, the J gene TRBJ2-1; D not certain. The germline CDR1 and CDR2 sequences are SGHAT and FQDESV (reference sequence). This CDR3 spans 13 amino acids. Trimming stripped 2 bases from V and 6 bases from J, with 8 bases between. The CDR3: CASSLLRINEQFF. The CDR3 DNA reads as TGTGCCAGCAGCTTATTAAGGATCAATGAGCAGTTCTTC.

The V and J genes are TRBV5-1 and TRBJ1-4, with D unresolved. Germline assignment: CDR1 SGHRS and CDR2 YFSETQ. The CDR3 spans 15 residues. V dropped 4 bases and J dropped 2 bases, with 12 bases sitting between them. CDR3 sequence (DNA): TGCGCCAGCAGCGTTGACGGTGCGACTAATGAAAAACTGTTTTTT. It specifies CASSVDGATNEKLFF.

The CDR3 sequence is CASSLWVITGGTYNEQFF. The CDR3 DNA is TGTGCCAGCAGCTTATGGGTCATCACAGGGGGCACCTACAATGAGCAGTTCTTC. V usage is TRBV7-2 and J usage is TRBJ2-1, with 9 bases aligning to TRBD1. CDR1 is SGHTA and CDR2 is FQGNSA in the germline V gene. V shed 2 bases, J shed 2 bases, and the junction held 10 bases outside the gene matches. This CDR3 spans 18 amino acids.

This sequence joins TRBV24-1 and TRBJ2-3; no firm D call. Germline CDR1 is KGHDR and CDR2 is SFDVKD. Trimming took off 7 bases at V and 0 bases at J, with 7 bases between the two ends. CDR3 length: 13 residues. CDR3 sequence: CATRAESTDTQYF. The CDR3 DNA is TGTGCCACCAGGGCCGAGAGCACAGATACGCAGTATTTT.

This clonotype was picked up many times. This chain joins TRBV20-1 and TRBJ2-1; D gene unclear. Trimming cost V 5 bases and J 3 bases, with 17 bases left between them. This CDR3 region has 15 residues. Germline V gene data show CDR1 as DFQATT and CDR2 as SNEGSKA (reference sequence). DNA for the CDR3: TGCAGTGCTCCCACCTCGTTCAGTGACTACAATGAGCAGTTCTTC. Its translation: CSAPTSFSDYNEQFF.

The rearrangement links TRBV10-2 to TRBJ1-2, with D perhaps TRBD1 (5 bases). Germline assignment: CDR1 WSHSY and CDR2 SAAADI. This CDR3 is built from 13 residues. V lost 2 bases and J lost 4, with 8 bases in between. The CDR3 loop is CASSEVRVYGYTF. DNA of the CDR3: TGCGCCAGCAGTGAGGTCAGGGTCTATGGCTACACCTTC.

CDR3 loop: CSARDISFYGYTF. The CDR3 DNA sequence: TGCAGTGCTAGGGATATTTCCTTCTATGGCTACACCTTC. The chain is built from TRBV20-1 and TRBJ1-2; unclear D gene. Germline assignment: CDR1 DFQATT and CDR2 SNEGSKA (reference sequence). The CDR3 is made up of 13 amino acids. V lost 3 bases to trimming and J lost 4 bases, with 12 bases between them.

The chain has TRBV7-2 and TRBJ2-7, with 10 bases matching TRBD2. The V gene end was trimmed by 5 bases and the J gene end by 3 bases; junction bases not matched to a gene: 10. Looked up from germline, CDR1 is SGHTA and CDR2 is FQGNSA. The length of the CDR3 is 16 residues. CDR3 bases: TGTGCCAGCAGCCCCTCTTCAGCGGGGGGGCGCTACGAGCAGTACTTC. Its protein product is CASSPSSAGGRYEQYF.